Given below is one T cell receptor (beta chain) in context. The sample is drawn from a study of blood T cell repertoires in COVID-19. In the study overall: In each case, the material was cDNA or gDNA derived from T cells, B-cell-depleted T cells, or PBMCs.

CDR3 length equals 17 residues. In germline, CDR1 is SEHNR, CDR2 FQNEAQ (reference sequence). V gave up 5 bases and J gave up 0 bases; unmatched junction bases: 10. Original handling: The authors estimated nucleated cell counts from reference gene primer amplification. Assay: immunoSEQ multiplex PCR; the TCRdb copy retains only in-frame clones and omits some. V and J calls and clone size follow that table, whereas D and trimming were derived from the DNA. The sample lists approximately 280,000 clones; 70% to 90% were seen once. The rearrangement links TRBV7-9 to TRBJ1-2, with 9 bases that match TRBD1. The sample consisted of peripheral blood. This receptor was taken from a young man with active or convalescent COVID-19. This chain's CDR3 is CASSPRTGEWANYGYTF. The DNA for the CDR3 is TGTGCCAGCAGCCCGCGGACAGGGGAGTGGGCTAACTATGGCTACACCTTC. The full variable domain, rest sourced from reference TRBV7-9 and TRBJ1-2, is DTGVSQNPRHKITKRGQNVTFRCDPISEHNRLYWYRQTLGQGPEFLTYFQNEAQLEKSRLLSDRFSAERPKGSFSTLEIQRTEQGDSAMYLCASSPRTGEWANYGYTFGSGTRLTVV.